The sequence of this TCR beta chain was determined in a study of blood T cell repertoires in COVID-19. Whole-study context: The origin of the acute and convalescent COVID-19 samples was the United States, Italy and Spain.

Original processing notes: By means of reference gene primer amplification, nucleated cell counts were estimated. The method was immunoSEQ multiplex PCR; TCRdb's version includes in-frame clones alone and lacks a portion of them. V and J calls and clone size come straight from that table; D and trimming were deduced from the DNA. The table includes more than 250,000 clones, around 90% detected once. This CDR3 has 13 amino acids. Germline CDR1 and CDR2: SGHVS and FQNEAQ. Trimming took off 5 bases at V and 3 bases at J, with 10 bases between the two ends. In terms of age and location, participants ranged from roughly 18 to 90 years and lived in about two dozen US areas. Two negative PCRs, clearance, or symptom resolution had been documented for recovered Cohort 3 donors.

The sequence was collected from a woman aged 25 to 39 who had recovered from COVID-19. The chain uses TRBV7-8 and TRBJ1-1; no definite D call. The source material was PBMCs or T cells enriched from blood (not recorded which). The CDR3 region is CASSRDLYTEAFF. Here the CDR3 DNA reads TGTGCCAGCAGCCGCGACTTGTACACTGAAGCTTTCTTT.